Included here is one T cell receptor beta chain sequence, with context. In the sorted-subset replicate PCRs, 200 ng DNA, around 32,000 T cell genomes, was used. Sequencing was performed with immunoSEQ multiplex PCR; in TCRdb, only in-frame clones are kept and a portion is missing. The sample records some 1,900,000 clones, over 85% being singletons. Germline V lookup: CDR1 MNHEY, CDR2 SMNVEV (reference sequence). Unmatched junction bases numbered 8, after V lost 4 bases and J lost 1 base. The CDR3 length is 17 residues. Cells designated naive CD8 were CD45RO-negative and were positively selected for CCR7, with terminally differentiated effector memory CD45RA+ cells excluded. The sample originates from a study of shared clonotypes between healthy human individuals.

The chain has TRBV27 and TRBJ2-1; 9 bases align to TRBD1. The specimen was naive CD8+ T cells sorted from blood. The receptor was derived from a man aged 18 to 29 in good health. CDR3 region: CASSSLGQGFSYNEQFF. The CDR3 DNA sequence: TGTGCCAGCAGTTCCCTCGGACAGGGGTTTTCCTACAATGAGCAGTTCTTC.